This T cell receptor beta chain was documented in a study of CD8 T cells in ankylosing spondylitis. Points from the study as a whole: What appeared characteristic of ankylosing spondylitis blood was a TCR beta motif of under 10 highly homologous variants. Disease-linked clones had a CD8+ phenotype and relatively low frequency in peripheral blood. Reports of some motif variants in reactive arthritis synovial fluid and blood predate this one. Within matched ankylosing spondylitis synovial fluid, disease-linked clones were reportedly significantly enriched.

With molecular barcodes, quantitative 5'-RACE was used to make the TCR beta libraries. One entry per CDR3 protein, called by TCRdb with MiXCR from the 5' RACE reads. The table lists 450,000 or so distinct CDR3 sequences, roughly a quarter of them singletons. J lost 1 base, V lost 7 bases, and 7 bases had no gene match. This CDR3 region has 15 residues. This clonotype was detected ten times or more. Its antigen is undetermined. The J gene is TRBJ2-3, the V gene TRBV12-3 or TRBV12-4, with TRBD2 matching over 8 bases. The sample consisted of blood, either unsorted or a sorted T cell fraction (not recorded which). This TCR was recovered from a male donor with ankylosing spondylitis. The CDR3 coding sequence is TGTGCCAGCACCTCTCGAGCGGGAGGCACAGATACGCAGTATTTT. It is translated as CASTSRAGGTDTQYF.